The clone carrying this TCR beta chain was seen at least ten times. This record belongs to a study of regulatory T cells in long-lasting Graves disease. Study background: Over 5 years of antithyroid drugs with positive TSH receptor antibodies was taken to mean persistent Graves' disease.

Time point noted: persistent/refractory GD, antithyroid drugs over 5 years with positive TRAb. The TCR library was prepared using RNA isolated from PBMCs. Arm-PCR of CDR3 regions and iRepertoire HTBI primers were used to build TCR beta libraries. TCRdb re-derived calls from the multiplex PCR reads in MiXCR, one entry per CDR3 protein. The sample has some 430,000 distinct CDR3 sequences; about 22% are singletons. The clonotype originates from a female donor with Graves disease. The sequenced sample was peripheral blood mononuclear cells (PBMCs), obtained when the disease was refractory, from a patient treated with antithyroid drugs.

The CDR3 loop reads CASRRGGWGTEAFF. CDR3 DNA sequence: TGTGCCAGCAGACGCGGCGGATGGGGCACTGAAGCTTTCTTT. The V and J genes are TRBV7-3 and TRBJ1-1, with D uncertain. V was cut by 6 bases and J by 4 bases, with 15 bases left in between. The CDR3 loop spans 14 amino acids. Germline V gene lookup returns CDR1 SGHTA and CDR2 FQGTGA.